This T cell receptor beta chain was captured by sequencing in a study of response to subunit inactivated influenza vaccine (dated by TCRdb to the late 2010s). Study-level background: Deep quantitative T cell receptor repertoire profiling was used in the study to track responses to a trivalent subunit inactivated influenza vaccine.

General study outcomes and caveats: The authors proposed that each seasonal influenza vaccination may bring in only a limited number of new T cells.

Sequences SGHRS (CDR1) and YFSETQ (CDR2) are obtained from the germline V gene. The CDR3 contains 15 residues, cysteine and phenylalanine counted. The entry retains the CDR3 DNA only, 45 bases that are in frame from base 1. Trimming at the junction amounts to 0 bases on V and 4 bases on J, and the germline ends lie 13 bases apart. Library creation used RT-PCR. The instrument given in TCRdb is Illumina HiSeq 2500. The public reads were reanalyzed by TCRdb: fastp trimming at Q25, MiXCR alignment, in-frame beta chains only. Rows with a matching CDR3 protein are joined into one entry that keeps the most common DNA and genes. The sample profile shows under 950,000 distinct CDR3 sequences; less than 25% of them were found once. Roughly 10% of the sample rests with the top ten. Details on this clonotype: Its antigen is currently not known. Qualities for individual bases were not recorded, and no much larger clone is one base off.

The sequencing used PBMCs from blood, collected 4 to 6 days after vaccination. The receptor was isolated from a man between 50 and 59 years old who received an inactivated influenza vaccine. Donor details come from another sample of the same person, matched by shared clones. The sequence links TRBV5-1 to TRBJ1-2; 5 matching bases give a weak D call of TRBD1. The nucleotide sequence reads as follows: TGCGCCAGCAGCTTGGAGGGCAGGGAGGGCTATGGCTACACCTTC. This encodes CASSLEGREGYGYTF.